Listed below are T cell receptor beta chains from one sample, sequenced in a study of post-analysis software for immune sequencing data. TCRdb independently ran MiXCR on the PCR reads; one entry per CDR3 protein. The sample has about 770,000 distinct CDR3 sequences; 40% to 55% are singletons. Sequencing was performed on blood. All receptors derive from a girl aged 5-17 years with multiple sclerosis. The CDR3 runs from the conserved cysteine through the conserved F or W. Each record gives: CDR3 protein, CDR3 DNA, V gene, D gene, J gene, clone size. D genes are given only for firm matches. Clone size is shown for a subset of rows, as once, few, many or a class of expanded clone.

CDR3 protein: CASSHPSGGSGANVLTF
CDR3 DNA: TGTGCCAGCAGCCACCCTAGCGGGGGCTCTGGGGCCAACGTCCTGACTTTC
V gene: TRBV7-2
D gene: TRBD2
J gene: TRBJ2-6
clone size: NA

CDR3 protein: CASSPGLVLYEQYF
CDR3 DNA: TGTGCCAGTAGCCCGGGACTAGTATTGTACGAGCAGTACTTC
V gene: TRBV19
D gene: TRBD2
J gene: TRBJ2-7
clone size: few

CDR3 protein: CASSLQDRDYNEQFF
CDR3 DNA: TGTGCCAGCAGCCTGCAGGACAGGGACTACAATGAGCAGTTCTTC
V gene: TRBV11-1
D gene: TRBD1
J gene: TRBJ2-1
clone size: NA

CDR3 protein: CASSDLAGASTDTQYF
CDR3 DNA: TGTGCCAGCAGTGACTTGGCGGGAGCGAGCACAGATACGCAGTATTTT
V gene: TRBV6-4
D gene: TRBD2
J gene: TRBJ2-3
clone size: NA

CDR3 protein: CASDRGSTDTQYF
CDR3 DNA: TGTGCCAGCGATCGGGGAAGCACAGATACGCAGTATTTT
V gene: TRBV6-1
D gene: NA
J gene: TRBJ2-3
clone size: NA

CDR3 protein: CSAALAGSYNEQFF
CDR3 DNA: TGCAGTGCAGCCCTAGCGGGCTCCTACAATGAGCAGTTCTTC
V gene: TRBV20-1
D gene: TRBD2
J gene: TRBJ2-1
clone size: NA

CDR3 protein: CASSPTRDDYEQYF
CDR3 DNA: TGTGCCAGCAGCCCTACTAGGGATGACTACGAGCAGTACTTC
V gene: TRBV7-9
D gene: NA
J gene: TRBJ2-7
clone size: few

CDR3 protein: CASSPGPSRTF
CDR3 DNA: TGTGCCAGCAGTCCGGGACCCTCGCGCACCTTC
V gene: TRBV12-3/TRBV12-4
D gene: NA
J gene: TRBJ1-2
clone size: NA

CDR3 protein: CSVEGSISTDTQYF
CDR3 DNA: TGCAGCGTTGAGGGATCAATAAGCACAGATACGCAGTATTTT
V gene: TRBV29-1
D gene: NA
J gene: TRBJ2-3
clone size: NA

CDR3 protein: CATSDPGQGASYTQYF
CDR3 DNA: TGTGCCACCAGTGATCCCGGACAGGGGGCTTCGTATACGCAGTATTTT
V gene: TRBV24-1
D gene: TRBD1
J gene: TRBJ2-3
clone size: NA

CDR3 protein: CASSQDRRAAAFF
CDR3 DNA: TGTGCCAGCAGCCAAGATAGGAGGGCTGCGGCTTTCTTT
V gene: TRBV14
D gene: NA
J gene: TRBJ1-1
clone size: NA

CDR3 protein: CASFRDTMNEQYF
CDR3 DNA: TGTGCCAGTTTCCGGGACACCATGAACGAGCAGTACTTC
V gene: TRBV28
D gene: NA
J gene: TRBJ2-7
clone size: few

CDR3 protein: CASSLTWSTEAFF
CDR3 DNA: TGTGCCAGCAGCTTAACGTGGAGCACTGAAGCTTTCTTT
V gene: TRBV7-9
D gene: NA
J gene: TRBJ1-1
clone size: NA

CDR3 protein: CASSQSPAGPMEQYF
CDR3 DNA: TGTGCCAGCAGCCAATCTCCTGCGGGGCCGATGGAGCAGTACTTC
V gene: TRBV3-1
D gene: NA
J gene: TRBJ2-7
clone size: NA

CDR3 protein: CSPTDRSSYEQYF
CDR3 DNA: TGCAGTCCGACGGACCGATCCTCCTACGAGCAGTACTTC
V gene: TRBV20-1
D gene: NA
J gene: TRBJ2-7
clone size: few

CDR3 protein: CASSLELAGNEQFF
CDR3 DNA: TGTGCCAGCAGCTTAGAGCTAGCTGGCAATGAGCAGTTCTTC
V gene: TRBV7-2
D gene: NA
J gene: TRBJ2-1
clone size: few

CDR3 protein: CASSFMFSNEETQYF
CDR3 DNA: TGTGCCAGCAGTTTCATGTTCAGTAACGAAGAGACCCAGTACTTC
V gene: TRBV28
D gene: NA
J gene: TRBJ2-5
clone size: NA

CDR3 protein: CASSLVGRRDTQYF
CDR3 DNA: TGTGCCAGCAGCTTAGTCGGGAGACGGGATACGCAGTATTTT
V gene: TRBV7-2
D gene: NA
J gene: TRBJ2-3
clone size: NA

CDR3 protein: CASSLEPGLAGFRSSYEQYF
CDR3 DNA: TGTGCCAGCAGCTTAGAACCCGGACTAGCGGGATTCAGGAGCTCCTACGAGCAGTACTTC
V gene: TRBV7-9
D gene: TRBD2
J gene: TRBJ2-7
clone size: NA

CDR3 protein: CASSFSSGAYNEQFF
CDR3 DNA: TGTGCCAGCAGTTTCTCTAGCGGTGCCTACAACGAGCAGTTCTTC
V gene: TRBV12-3/TRBV12-4
D gene: TRBD2
J gene: TRBJ2-1
clone size: NA

CDR3 protein: CSAAWGTYEQYF
CDR3 DNA: TGCAGTGCCGCCTGGGGAACCTACGAGCAGTACTTC
V gene: TRBV20-1
D gene: NA
J gene: TRBJ2-7
clone size: few